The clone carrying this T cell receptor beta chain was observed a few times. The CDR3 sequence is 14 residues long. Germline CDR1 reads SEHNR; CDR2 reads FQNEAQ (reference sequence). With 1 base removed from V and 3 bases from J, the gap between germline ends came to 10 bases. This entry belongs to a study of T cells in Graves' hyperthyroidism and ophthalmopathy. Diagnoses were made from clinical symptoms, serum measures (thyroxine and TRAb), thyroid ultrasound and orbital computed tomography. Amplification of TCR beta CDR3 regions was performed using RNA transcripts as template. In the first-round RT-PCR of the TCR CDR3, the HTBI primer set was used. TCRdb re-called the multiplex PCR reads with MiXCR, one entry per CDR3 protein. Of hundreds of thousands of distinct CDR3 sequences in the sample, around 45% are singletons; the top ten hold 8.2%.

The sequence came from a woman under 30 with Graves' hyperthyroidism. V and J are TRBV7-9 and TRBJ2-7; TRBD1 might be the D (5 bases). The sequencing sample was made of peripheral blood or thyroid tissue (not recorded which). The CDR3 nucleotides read TGTGCCAGCAGCTTAGATCTACAGGACTACGAGCAGTACTTC. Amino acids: CASSLDLQDYEQYF.